This TCR beta chain was identified in a study of cytomegalovirus exposure and HLA in healthy donors. Overall study context: Inside one of the first data releases sat about 85 million unique TCRs taken from HLA-typed donors. General study findings and limits: In a later analysis, specific HLA alleles were associated with over 15,000 TCR beta sequences at a 0.05 false discovery rate. A later analysis by the authors found several of the most significant clusters apparently linked to common viral pathogens. While the bulk of TCR sequences proved rare, some public TCRs turned up in many donors.

Concerning this clone: Its antigen remains unidentified.

The CDR3 length is 14 residues. Amplification used 60 Vbeta primers and 13 Jbeta primers. Clones were read by immunoSEQ multiplex PCR, and TCRdb kept only the in-frame ones, dropping some. Among 70,000 to 90,000 clones listed, approximately 71% were seen once. Sequenced sample: PBMCs. The genes are TRBV21-1 and TRBJ2-1; TRBD1 is the table's D call, not checked against the DNA. TRBV21-1 is reported as a pseudogene. The source is a man aged 40-49 years in good health and CMV-seronegative. The CDR3 coding sequence is TGTGCCAGCAGCTCACAGAACAGGGTCAATGAGCAGTTCTTC. Encoded protein: CASSSQNRVNEQFF.